Below are 23 T cell receptor beta chains sequenced from a single sample in a study of tumor-infiltrating lymphocytes in oesophageal squamous cell carcinoma. TCRdb re-analysed the PCR reads in MiXCR, keeping a single row per CDR3 protein. The sample lists some 6,000 distinct CDR3 sequences; 14% to 15% were seen once. Source material: esophageal tumor tissue. The receptors were gathered from a male donor with esophageal squamous cell carcinoma.

This clonotype has at least ten counts. J is TRBJ2-3 and V is TRBV5-1; 8 nucleotides align to TRBD2. The CDR3 spans 14 residues. Germline V gene lookup returns CDR1 SGHRS and CDR2 YFSETQ. V shed 6 bases, J shed 5 bases, and the junction held 8 bases outside the gene matches. As DNA, the CDR3 is TGCGCCAGCACCCCCGGGGGGGGGAAAGATACGCAGTATTTT. Translated: CASTPGGGKDTQYF.

In this sample, this clonotype is large. The V and J genes are TRBV12-3 or TRBV12-4 and TRBJ2-3, with D perhaps given as TRBD1 or TRBD2 (6 bases each). CDR3 length equals 14 residues. V was shortened by 1 base and J by 4 bases, with 9 bases between the two germline ends. CDR3 nucleotides: TGTGCCAGCAGTTTAGTGGGGGGCCCAGATACGCAGTATTTT. It translates to CASSLVGGPDTQYF.

The sample holds many counts of this clonotype. No conserved phenylalanine or tryptophan is present at the end of the CDR3, so a read error is the likely explanation. It is unclear where the CDR3 begins or ends on the DNA, so no DNA is shown, and the CDR3 is as TCRdb lists it. The chain recombines TRBV7-8 with TRBJ2-1; the table's D call of TRBD1 was not tested on the DNA. Including both end residues, the CDR3 is 17 amino acids long. CDR1 SGHVS and CDR2 FQNEAQ come from the germline V gene. CDR3 amino acids: CASSYGTGVPGGYTFGS.

Regarding this clonotype: Lacking the conserved final phenylalanine or tryptophan, this CDR3 likely reflects a read error. It is unclear where the CDR3 begins or ends on the DNA, so no DNA is shown, and the CDR3 is as TCRdb lists it. The gene calls are TRBV7-3 and TRBJ1-1; the D call of TRBD1 is as the table states it, not checked on the DNA. A total of 14 residues make up the CDR3, ends included. The germline CDR1 and CDR2 sequences are SGHTA and FQGTGA. The CDR3 protein is CASSGTGVATPSVR.

This clonotype showed up many times. The chain carries TRBV5-5 and TRBJ1-4; 7 bases align to TRBD1. Trimming cost V 5 bases and J 5 bases; bases outside gene matches: 3. CDR3 length: 13 residues. Germline V gene sequence: CDR1 SGHKS, CDR2 YYEKEE (reference sequence). Written as DNA, the CDR3 is TGTGCCAGCAGGTCAGGGGGGAATGAAAAACTGTTTTTT. It yields the protein CASRSGGNEKLFF.

This clonotype was detected ten times or more. Here the CDR3 DNA reads TGTGCCAGCAGCCCCGGACTGGGGTGGTTGGAAAAACTGTTTTTT. It translates to CASSPGLGWLEKLFF. The rearrangement links TRBV12-3 or TRBV12-4 to TRBJ1-4; D is unclear. The CDR3 is 15 amino acids. V was pared by 6 bases and J by 8 bases, with 19 bases between.

This clonotype was detected ten times or more. The V call is TRBV5-1, the J call TRBJ1-4, with TRBD1 as a possible D gene (6 bases). Trimming cost V 0 bases and J 5 bases, with 20 bases left between them. Germline values: CDR1 SGHRS, CDR2 YFSETQ. There are 18 residues in the CDR3. The CDR3 DNA reads as TGCGCCAGCAGCTTGGGCACGTCGAGGGGGGGGATGAATGAAAAACTGTTTTTT. This translates into CASSLGTSRGGMNEKLFF.

This clonotype appeared many times. The gene calls are TRBV11-2 and TRBJ1-4; unclear D gene. The CDR3 is made up of 12 amino acids. Trimming shortened V by 3 bases and J by 8 bases, and 7 bases separated the two germline ends. CDR1 SGHAT and CDR2 FQNNGV come from the germline V gene. In DNA form, the CDR3 reads TGTGCCAGCAGCTTGCGCGGGGAAAAACTGTTTTTT. Translating gives CASSLRGEKLFF.

This clonotype was detected ten times or more. The chain links TRBV6-1 to TRBJ2-4; D is unresolved. The CDR3 loop spans 12 amino acids. Germline-derived CDR1 and CDR2 are MNHNS and SASEGT. Trimming removed 7 bases from V and 4 bases from J, with 8 bases in between. The CDR3 reads CASIVKKNIQYF. In nucleotides, the CDR3 is TGTGCCAGCATCGTCAAGAAAAACATTCAGTACTTC.

This clonotype appeared many times. The chain uses TRBV6-2 or TRBV6-3 and TRBJ2-3, with D unclear. The CDR3 totals 17 residues. V lost 2 bases to trimming and J lost 1 base, with 16 bases between them. CDR1 MNHEY and CDR2 SVGEGT come from the germline V gene. The CDR3, as DNA: TGTGCCAGCAGTTACGGATCGCTACCGCCTCGCACAGATACGCAGTATTTT. This gives the protein CASSYGSLPPRTDTQYF.

This clonotype is termed medium-sized. The gene calls are TRBV10-1 and TRBJ2-3; D is possibly TRBD1 or TRBD2 (6 bases each). Per the germline V gene, CDR1 is WNHNN and CDR2 is SYGVQD (reference sequence). The length of the CDR3 is 16 residues. The V end was cut by 9 bases, the J end by 1 base, with 20 bases between. CDR3 nucleotides: TGCGCCAGACCCGGTCTGGGGGGCCGGGGCACAGATACGCAGTATTTT. Its protein product is CARPGLGGRGTDTQYF.

This clonotype is termed medium-sized. The rearrangement links TRBV6-6 to TRBJ2-2; 10 positions agree with TRBD1. The V gene's germline CDR1 is MNHNY and CDR2 SVGAGI (reference sequence). The CDR3 is made up of 17 amino acids. Trimming removed 1 base from V and 5 bases from J; junction bases left unmatched: 7. CDR3 sequence reads: CASSYLWGTGETGELFF. The CDR3 nucleotides read TGTGCCAGCAGTTACTTATGGGGGACAGGGGAAACCGGGGAGCTGTTTTTT.

This clonotype has a count of ten or more. The V and J genes are TRBV28 and TRBJ1-4; D may be TRBD1 (5 bases). V was shortened by 5 bases and J by 4 bases, with 14 bases between the two germline ends. The CDR3 runs to 15 residues. CDR1 and CDR2 from the germline V gene are MDHEN and SYDVKM. The CDR3 DNA sequence: TGTGCCAGCAGTCCAACAGGCAGATTTAATGAAAAACTGTTTTTT. Translation gives CASSPTGRFNEKLFF.

This clonotype was picked up many times. The chain uses TRBV6-1 and TRBJ2-1; 10 bases line up with TRBD2. There are 17 residues in the CDR3. V lost 5 bases to trimming and J lost 2 bases; unmatched junction nucleotides: 9. CDR1 is MNHNS, CDR2 SASEGT, per germline. The CDR3, as DNA: TGTGCCAGCAGTCGCTTTACTAGCGGGGCTCCCTACAATGAGCAGTTCTTC. It is translated as CASSRFTSGAPYNEQFF.

This clonotype was counted once. Possible read error: a much larger clone is one base away. V and J are TRBV6-4 and TRBJ1-4; D perhaps matches TRBD1 (5 bases). Germline V gene lookup returns CDR1 MRHNA and CDR2 SNTAGT. V dropped 5 bases and J dropped 16 bases, with 26 bases sitting between them. This CDR3 is 15 amino acids long. The CDR3 nucleotides read TGTGCCAGCAGTCTAGCAGCCGGGGGTCAAGATACGCAGTTTTTT. It specifies CASSLAAGGQDTQFF.

Regarding this clonotype: This may be a read error: a much more frequent sequence differs by one nucleotide. The CDR3 loop is CGSSYSRRGGGELFF. CDR3 in DNA: TGTGGCAGCAGTTACTCGCGGCGGGGGGGCGGGGAGCTGTTTTTT. The chain links TRBV6-6 to TRBJ2-2; 9 bases agree with TRBD2. Germline CDR1 reads MNHNY; CDR2 reads SVGAGI (reference sequence). CDR3 length: 15 amino acids.

For this clonotype: A much larger clone differs by one base, so this may be a read error. This chain connects TRBV28 to TRBJ2-1, with a weak D call TRBD1 (6 bases). Trimming removed 7 bases from V and 10 bases from J, with 20 bases in between. The CDR3 covers 14 residues. Per the germline V gene, CDR1 is MDHEN and CDR2 is SYDVKM. CDR3 sequence reads: CASKRQATSYEQFF. CDR3 bases: TGTGCCAGCAAGAGACAGGCTACCTCCTACGAGCAGTTCTTC.

This clonotype was observed at least ten times. The chain joins TRBV5-6 to TRBJ2-2, with D uncertain. Germline V lookup: CDR1 SGHDT, CDR2 YYEEEE. CDR3 length: 13 amino acids. V was pared by 1 base and J by 6 bases, with 7 bases between. The CDR3 bases are TGTGCCAGCAGCTTGCCCGAGCCCGGGGAGCTGTTTTTT. Its protein product is CASSLPEPGELFF.

This clonotype turned up a few times. This sequence joins TRBV5-6 and TRBJ1-2; D unclear. Trimming cost V 4 bases and J 4 bases, with 8 bases left between them. CDR3 length equals 12 residues. Germline V gene sequence: CDR1 SGHDT, CDR2 YYEEEE. CDR3 sequence reads: CASSASSYGYTF. The CDR3 nucleotides are TGTGCCAGCAGCGCGAGCAGCTATGGCTACACCTTC.

This clonotype was seen only a few times. The rearrangement uses TRBV4-2 and TRBJ2-4; TRBD2 aligns across 9 bases. Trimming removed 2 bases from V and 0 bases from J; junction bases left unmatched: 11. This CDR3 is 19 amino acids long. From germline, CDR1 is LGHNA and CDR2 YNFKEQ. The CDR3 is CASSQQASGASKAKNIQYF. The CDR3 DNA is TGTGCCAGCAGCCAACAGGCTAGCGGGGCTTCTAAAGCCAAAAACATTCAGTACTTC.

V is TRBV5-1 and J is TRBJ1-2, with D uncertain. This CDR3 comprises 14 residues. The germline V and J ends were trimmed by 0 bases and 0 bases, with 6 bases remaining between them. Germline V lookup: CDR1 SGHRS, CDR2 YFSETQ. CDR3 residues: CASSLALSNYGYTF. The CDR3 DNA reads as TGCGCCAGCAGCTTGGCACTCTCTAACTATGGCTACACCTTC.

This clonotype was detected many times. The rearrangement joins TRBV5-1 to TRBJ1-4; D is uncertain. Germline V gene data show CDR1 as SGHRS and CDR2 as YFSETQ. The CDR3 is 14 amino acids. V dropped 4 bases and J dropped 3 bases, with 10 bases sitting between them. In DNA form, the CDR3 reads TGCGCCAGCAGCCAATCCGCCCCTAATGAAAAACTGTTTTTT. Translation: CASSQSAPNEKLFF.

This clonotype was observed at least ten times. The chain combines TRBV6-6 with TRBJ1-2; the match to TRBD1 covers 8 bases. This CDR3 has 15 residues. The germline gives CDR1 MNHNY, CDR2 SVGAGI (reference sequence). J lost 6 bases, V lost 3 bases, and 9 bases had no gene match. The CDR3 sequence: CASSYFRGPANGYTF. CDR3 nucleotide sequence: TGTGCCAGCAGTTATTTCAGGGGGCCAGCCAATGGCTACACCTTC.